Sequencing of this T cell receptor beta chain was carried out in a study of blood T cell repertoires in COVID-19. The wider study: The cDNA or gDNA used as material had been derived from T cells, B-cell-depleted T cells, or PBMCs.

The V gene's germline CDR1 is SGHTA and CDR2 FQGNSA. The V segment lost 7 bases and the J segment 2 bases; nucleotides outside the gene matches: 10. The length of the CDR3 is 15 residues. Profiling relied on immunoSEQ multiplex PCR, and the TCRdb table lists in-frame clones only, not all of them. The sample lists 250,000 to 350,000 clones; approximately 86% were seen once. Patients in Seattle were enrolled during active infection, then followed longitudinally. This receptor was obtained from a human donor with COVID-19, enrolled during active disease. The donor label of this sample is uncertain. Sequencing used peripheral blood. The genes are TRBV7-2 and TRBJ2-7; 8 nucleotides line up with TRBD2. CDR3 in amino acids: CASTRGGKTTYEQYF. The CDR3 nucleotides are TGTGCCAGCACCCGGGGGGGAAAGACTACCTACGAGCAGTACTTC.